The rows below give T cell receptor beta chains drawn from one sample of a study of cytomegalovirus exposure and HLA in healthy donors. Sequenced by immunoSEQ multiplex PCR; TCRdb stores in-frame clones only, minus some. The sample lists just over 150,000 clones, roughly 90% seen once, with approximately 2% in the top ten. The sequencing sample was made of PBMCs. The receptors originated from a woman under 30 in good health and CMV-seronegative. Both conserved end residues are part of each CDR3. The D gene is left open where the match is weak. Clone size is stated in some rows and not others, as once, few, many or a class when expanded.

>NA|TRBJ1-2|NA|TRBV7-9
CASSPQGGGYTF
TGTGCCAGCAGCCCTCAGGGTGGCGGCTACACCTTC
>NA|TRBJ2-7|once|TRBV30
CAWTSSGPYEQYF
TGTGCCTGGACCAGTAGCGGCCCCTACGAGCAGTACTTC
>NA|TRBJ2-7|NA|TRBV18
CASSPPGATHLGEQYF
TGTGCCAGCTCACCACCGGGGGCCACCCATCTCGGGGAGCAGTACTTC
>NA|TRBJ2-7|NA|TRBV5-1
CASAEYDEQYF
TGCGCCAGCGCCGAGTACGACGAGCAGTACTTC
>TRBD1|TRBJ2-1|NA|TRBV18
CASSPNPLQGLLIF
TGTGCCAGCTCACCCAACCCCCTACAGGGGCTATTAATCTTC
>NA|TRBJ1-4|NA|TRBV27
CASSLTQGWGEKLFF
TGTGCCAGCAGTTTAACGCAGGGATGGGGCGAAAAACTGTTTTTT
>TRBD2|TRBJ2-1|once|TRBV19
CASSISTSGRSYNEQFF
TGTGCCAGTAGTATCTCGACTAGCGGCCGCTCCTACAATGAGCAGTTCTTC
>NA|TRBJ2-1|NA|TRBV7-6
CASSSRDTNNEQFF
TGTGCCAGCAGCTCTCGGGACACCAACAATGAGCAGTTCTTC
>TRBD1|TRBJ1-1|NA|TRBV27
CASSPQGAFRNTEAFF
TGTGCCAGCAGCCCACAGGGGGCGTTTAGGAACACTGAAGCTTTCTTT
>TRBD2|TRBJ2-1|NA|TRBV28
CASSPGTRANEQFF
TGTGCCAGCAGTCCCGGGACTAGGGCCAATGAGCAGTTCTTC
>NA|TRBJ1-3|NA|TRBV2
CASSSPMSRSGNTIYF
TGTGCCAGCAGTTCCCCCATGAGCCGCTCTGGAAACACCATATATTTT
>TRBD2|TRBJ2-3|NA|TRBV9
CASSGGVLAGASTDTQYF
TGTGCCAGCAGCGGGGGGGTTCTAGCGGGAGCTAGCACAGATACGCAGTATTTT
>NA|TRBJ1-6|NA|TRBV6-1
CASSEEALSSYNSPLHF
TGTGCCAGCAGTGAGGAGGCTTTAAGCTCCTATAATTCACCCCTCCACTTT
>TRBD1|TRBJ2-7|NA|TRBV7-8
CASSPPVRDSPYEQYF
TGTGCCAGCAGCCCCCCCGTGAGGGACAGTCCCTACGAGCAGTACTTC
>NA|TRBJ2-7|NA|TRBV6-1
CASSETASYEQYF
TGTGCCAGCAGTGAAACCGCTAGCTACGAGCAGTACTTC
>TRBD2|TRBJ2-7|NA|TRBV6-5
CASSSRGGGNEQYF
TGTGCCAGCAGTTCTCGGGGGGGCGGGAACGAGCAGTACTTC
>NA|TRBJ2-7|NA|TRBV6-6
CASRGQPPLYEQYF
TGTGCCAGCAGAGGACAGCCTCCTCTCTACGAGCAGTACTTC
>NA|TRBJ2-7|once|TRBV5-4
CASSLGGNYEQYF
TGTGCCAGCAGCTTGGGCGGGAACTACGAGCAGTACTTC
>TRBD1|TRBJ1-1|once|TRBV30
CAWSTGGLLGTEAFF
TGTGCCTGGAGTACAGGGGGTTTACTGGGGACTGAAGCTTTCTTT
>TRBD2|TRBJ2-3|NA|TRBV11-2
CASTPGGGVPDTQYF
TGTGCCAGCACCCCGGGGGGGGGCGTCCCAGATACGCAGTATTTT
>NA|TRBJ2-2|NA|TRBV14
CASSQGDRTDTGELFF
TGTGCCAGCAGCCAAGGAGACAGGACGGACACCGGGGAGCTGTTTTTT
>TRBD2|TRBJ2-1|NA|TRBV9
CASSWTSGEAYNEQFF
TGTGCCAGCTCCTGGACTAGCGGGGAGGCCTACAATGAGCAGTTCTTC
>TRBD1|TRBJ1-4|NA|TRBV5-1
CASSKRQGINGKLFF
TGCGCCAGCAGCAAAAGACAGGGTATTAATGGAAAACTGTTTTTT
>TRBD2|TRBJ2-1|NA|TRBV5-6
CASSLGLAGAEQFF
TGTGCCAGCAGCTTGGGACTAGCGGGAGCTGAGCAGTTCTTC
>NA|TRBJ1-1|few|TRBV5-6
CASSSQGWAEAFF
TGTGCCAGCAGCTCACAGGGCTGGGCTGAAGCTTTCTTT
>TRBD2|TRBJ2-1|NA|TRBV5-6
CASSLSPTSGELGYNEQFF
TGTGCCAGCAGCTTATCGCCTACTAGCGGGGAACTTGGCTACAATGAGCAGTTCTTC
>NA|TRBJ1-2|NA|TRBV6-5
CASTKFVEGGYGYTF
TGTGCCAGCACCAAATTTGTTGAGGGTGGATATGGCTACACCTTC
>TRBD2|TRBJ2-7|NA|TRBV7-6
CASSLETSGTYEQYF
TGTGCCAGCAGCTTAGAGACTAGCGGGACCTACGAGCAGTACTTC
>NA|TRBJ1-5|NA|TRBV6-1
CASSDLSAAGNQPQHF
TGTGCCAGCAGTGATCTCAGTGCGGCGGGTAATCAGCCCCAGCATTTT
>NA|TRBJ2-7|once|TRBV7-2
CASSLSYEQYF
TGTGCCAGCAGCCTCTCCTACGAGCAGTACTTC
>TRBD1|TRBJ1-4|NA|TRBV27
CASSPQGAREKLFF
TGTGCCAGCAGCCCACAGGGGGCTCGGGAAAAACTGTTTTTT
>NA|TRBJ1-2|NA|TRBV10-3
CAISESGEGYGYTF
TGTGCCATCAGTGAGTCGGGAGAAGGCTATGGCTACACCTTC
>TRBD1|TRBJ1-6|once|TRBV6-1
CASRGQGYNSPLHF
TGTGCCAGCAGGGGACAGGGCTATAATTCACCCCTCCACTTT
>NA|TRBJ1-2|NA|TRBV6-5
CASSYSAGTYGYTF
TGTGCCAGCAGTTACTCCGCAGGTACCTATGGCTACACCTTC
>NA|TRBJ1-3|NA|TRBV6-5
CASSYSRQGGNTIYF
TGTGCCAGCAGTTACTCGAGGCAGGGGGGAAACACCATATATTTT
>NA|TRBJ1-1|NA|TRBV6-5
CASSPRQLMNTEAFF
TGTGCCAGCAGTCCGCGACAGTTAATGAACACTGAAGCTTTCTTT
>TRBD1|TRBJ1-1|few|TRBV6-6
CASSLGQGTEAFF
TGTGCCAGCAGTTTGGGACAGGGGACTGAAGCTTTCTTT
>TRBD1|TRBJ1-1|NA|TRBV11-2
CASSLDRDTEAFF
TGTGCCAGCAGCCTAGACAGGGACACTGAAGCTTTCTTT
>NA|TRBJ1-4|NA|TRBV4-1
CASSQDAQTVEKLFF
TGCGCCAGCAGCCAAGATGCACAGACCGTTGAAAAACTGTTTTTT
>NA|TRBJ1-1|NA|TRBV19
CASSPEPRVEAFF
TGTGCCAGTAGTCCGGAACCTCGGGTGGAAGCTTTCTTT
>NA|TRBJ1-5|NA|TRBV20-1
CSARTGRSQHF
TGCAGTGCTAGAACCGGGAGGAGCCAGCATTTT
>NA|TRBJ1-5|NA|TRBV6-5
CASRIRFGNQPQHF
TGTGCCAGCAGAATTCGGTTCGGCAATCAGCCCCAGCATTTT